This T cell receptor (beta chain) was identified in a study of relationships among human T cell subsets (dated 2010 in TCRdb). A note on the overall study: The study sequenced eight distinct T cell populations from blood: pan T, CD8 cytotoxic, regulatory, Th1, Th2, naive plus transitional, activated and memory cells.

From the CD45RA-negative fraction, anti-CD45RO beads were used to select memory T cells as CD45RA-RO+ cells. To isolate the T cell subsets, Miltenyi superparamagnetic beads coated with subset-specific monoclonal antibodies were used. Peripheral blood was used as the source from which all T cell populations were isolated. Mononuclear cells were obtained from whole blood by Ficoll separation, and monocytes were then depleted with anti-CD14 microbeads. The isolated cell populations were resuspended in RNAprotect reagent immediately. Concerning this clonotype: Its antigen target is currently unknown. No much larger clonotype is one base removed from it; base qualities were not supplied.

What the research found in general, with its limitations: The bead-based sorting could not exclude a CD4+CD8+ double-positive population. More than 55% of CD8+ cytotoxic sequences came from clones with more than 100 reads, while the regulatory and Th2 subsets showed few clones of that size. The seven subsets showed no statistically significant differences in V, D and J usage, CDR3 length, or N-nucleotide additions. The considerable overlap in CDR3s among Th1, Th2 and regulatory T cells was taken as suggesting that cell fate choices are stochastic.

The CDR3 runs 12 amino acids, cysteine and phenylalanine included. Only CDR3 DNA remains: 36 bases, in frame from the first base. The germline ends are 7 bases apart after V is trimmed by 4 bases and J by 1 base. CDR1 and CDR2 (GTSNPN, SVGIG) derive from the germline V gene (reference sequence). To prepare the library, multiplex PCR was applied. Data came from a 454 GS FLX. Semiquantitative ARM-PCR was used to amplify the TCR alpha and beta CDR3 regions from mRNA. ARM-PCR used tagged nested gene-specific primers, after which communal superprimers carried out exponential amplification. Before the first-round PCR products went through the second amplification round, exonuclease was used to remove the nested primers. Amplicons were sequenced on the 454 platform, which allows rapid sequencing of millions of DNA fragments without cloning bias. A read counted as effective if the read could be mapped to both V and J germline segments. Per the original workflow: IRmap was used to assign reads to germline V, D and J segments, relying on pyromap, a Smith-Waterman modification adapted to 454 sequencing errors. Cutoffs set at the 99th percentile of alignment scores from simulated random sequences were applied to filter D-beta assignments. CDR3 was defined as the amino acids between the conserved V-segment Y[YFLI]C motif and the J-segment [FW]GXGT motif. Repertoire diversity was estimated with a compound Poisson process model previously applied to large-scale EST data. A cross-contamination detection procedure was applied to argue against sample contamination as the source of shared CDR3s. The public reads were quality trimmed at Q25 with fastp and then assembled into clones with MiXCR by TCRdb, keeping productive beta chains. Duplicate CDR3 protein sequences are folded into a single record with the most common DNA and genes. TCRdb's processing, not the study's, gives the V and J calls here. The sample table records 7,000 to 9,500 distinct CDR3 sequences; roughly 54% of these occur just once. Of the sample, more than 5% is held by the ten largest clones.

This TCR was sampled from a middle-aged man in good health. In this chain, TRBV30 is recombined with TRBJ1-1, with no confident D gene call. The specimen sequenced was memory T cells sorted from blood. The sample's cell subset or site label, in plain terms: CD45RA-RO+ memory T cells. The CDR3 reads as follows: CAWIRANTEAFF. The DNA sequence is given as TGTGCCTGGATCCGGGCGAACACTGAAGCTTTCTTT.